These 28 T cell receptor beta chains were sequenced from one sample in a study of T-cell memory formation after mild COVID-19. TCRdb itself ran the 5' RACE reads through MiXCR, one entry per CDR3 protein. The table has roughly 510,000 distinct CDR3 sequences, roughly a sixth seen once. Sequenced: PBMCs or a T cell subset sorted from them (not recorded which). The receptors originated from an adult woman who had mild COVID-19 (a few samples of this study predate the infection). Cell type and time point are not known.

This chain connects TRBV12-3 or TRBV12-4 to TRBJ1-2; possible D gene TRBD1, 5 bases. The CDR3 totals 14 residues. V gave up 0 bases and J gave up 7 bases, with 12 bases separating them. This CDR3 is CASSLAWQGGGYTF. The CDR3 DNA follows: TGTGCCAGCAGTTTAGCGTGGCAGGGCGGTGGCTACACCTTC.

This clonotype was counted a few times. This chain uses TRBV30 with TRBJ2-3, with D uncertain. Per the germline V gene, CDR1 is GTSNPN and CDR2 is SVGIG (reference sequence). The CDR3 runs 15 residues. Between the trimmed V and J ends, which lost 0 bases and 0 bases, there was a span of 10 bases. CDR3 DNA: TGTGCCTGGAGTGTGGAAAGCGCTAGCACAGATACGCAGTATTTT. Its protein product is CAWSVESASTDTQYF. Full variable domain (missing parts from reference TRBV30 and TRBJ2-3): SQTIHQWPATLVQPVGSPLSLECTVEGTSNPNLYWYRQAAGRGLQLLFYSVGIGQISSEVPQNLSASRPQDRQFILSSKKLLLSDSGFYLCAWSVESASTDTQYFGPGTRLTVL.

The chain couples TRBV6-5 to TRBJ2-1, with a weak D call TRBD1 (6 bases). Looked up from germline, CDR1 is MNHEY and CDR2 is SVGAGI. V lost 5 bases and J 3 bases, leaving 14 bases between the germline ends. CDR3 length equals 15 residues. As DNA, the CDR3 is TGTGCCAGCAGTAAGCTAAGACAGGTCTACAATGAGCAGTTCTTC. As protein: CASSKLRQVYNEQFF.

The V call is TRBV18, the J call TRBJ2-7, with a weak D call TRBD1 (7 bases). CDR3 length equals 15 residues. Trimming pared 3 bases from V and 7 bases from J, leaving 19 bases between. CDR1 KGHSH and CDR2 LQKENI come from the germline V gene. The CDR3 DNA reads as TGTGCCAGCTCACCCCGGGCAGGGGGGTCCTTAGAGCAGTACTTC. It codes for CASSPRAGGSLEQYF.

This chain uses TRBV7-9 with TRBJ2-3; possibly TRBD2 for D (6 bases). The CDR3 consists of 15 residues. CDR1 is SEHNR, CDR2 FQNEAQ, per germline (reference sequence). The germline V and J ends were trimmed by 5 bases and 3 bases, with 15 bases remaining between them. The CDR3 sequence: CASSPFPGATDTQYF. The CDR3 DNA follows: TGTGCCAGCAGCCCGTTTCCGGGAGCAACAGATACGCAGTATTTT.

The chain couples TRBV29-1 to TRBJ2-1; 7 nucleotides line up with TRBD2. CDR3 length: 15 amino acids. CDR1 and CDR2 from the germline V gene are SQVTM and ANQGSEA. V lost 3 bases, J lost 5 bases, and 10 bases stayed unmatched. CDR3 nucleotide sequence: TGCAGCGTTGAGGTCTTAGGGACTACACACAATGAGCAGTTCTTC. The encoded protein is CSVEVLGTTHNEQFF.

This chain connects TRBV25-1 to TRBJ1-1; D is undetermined. Germline V gives CDR1 MGHDK, CDR2 SYGVNS. The CDR3 covers 14 residues. The V end lost 0 bases, the J end lost 5 bases, and 10 bases lay between the germline ends. The CDR3 sequence: CASSEYGFGTEAFF. DNA for the CDR3: TGTGCCAGCAGTGAATATGGGTTTGGGACTGAAGCTTTCTTT.

This clonotype has only a few counts. The chain combines TRBV4-1 with TRBJ2-2; the match to TRBD2 covers 8 bases. V lost 3 bases to trimming and J lost 3 bases; unmatched junction nucleotides: 12. CDR3 length: 18 amino acids. Looked up from germline, CDR1 is MGHRA and CDR2 is YSYEKL. This chain's CDR3 is CASSHTGSGDFHTGELFF. CDR3 nucleotide sequence: TGCGCCAGCAGCCATACGGGTAGCGGGGACTTCCACACCGGGGAGCTGTTTTTT.

Only a few counts were recorded for this clonotype. V is TRBV20-1 and J is TRBJ2-1, with 8 bases aligning to TRBD2. The CDR3 loop spans 15 amino acids. With 6 bases clipped from V and 7 bases from J, the junction kept 14 bases outside the gene matches. Germline V gives CDR1 DFQATT, CDR2 SNEGSKA (reference sequence). In DNA, the CDR3 is TGCAGTGCACGCGACAGTCGGGGACTAGGTAATGAGCAGTTCTTC. The encoded protein is CSARDSRGLGNEQFF.

V usage is TRBV12-3 or TRBV12-4 and J usage is TRBJ2-3, with TRBD2 matching over 13 bases. Trimming removed 4 bases from V and 11 bases from J; junction bases left unmatched: 6. CDR3 length: 14 residues. The CDR3: CASSSLAGGQRQYF. CDR3 DNA: TGTGCCAGCAGTTCACTAGCGGGAGGGCAGAGGCAGTATTTT.

This clonotype was seen only a few times. The V and J genes are TRBV12-3 or TRBV12-4 and TRBJ1-5; D not resolved. This CDR3 has 15 amino acids. The V and J ends lost 6 bases and 0 bases respectively, with 12 bases between them. The CDR3 bases are TGTGCCAGCAGCTCCTACGGTGATAGCAATCAGCCCCAGCATTTT. Protein sequence: CASSSYGDSNQPQHF.

In DNA, the CDR3 is TGTGCCAGCAGCTTAGAGACGGGAAGGGTTACCGGGGAGCTGTTTTTT. Protein: CASSLETGRVTGELFF. The V call is TRBV7-6, the J call TRBJ2-2, with D perhaps TRBD2 (5 bases). V lost 1 base to trimming and J lost 5 bases, with 14 bases between them. The CDR3 is made up of 16 amino acids. Germline V gene lookup returns CDR1 SGHVS and CDR2 FNYEAQ. Full variable domain (missing parts from reference TRBV7-6 and TRBJ2-2): GAGVSQSPRYKVTKRGQDVALRCDPISGHVSLYWYRQALGQGPEFLTYFNYEAQQDKSGLPNDRFSAERPEGSISTLTIQRTEQRDSAMYRCASSLETGRVTGELFFGEGSRLTVL.

This chain uses TRBV9 with TRBJ1-4; TRBD1 is a possible D gene (6 bases). The CDR3 has 15 amino acids. Per the germline V gene, CDR1 is SGDLS and CDR2 is YYNGEE. The ends were cut back, 4 bases at V and 0 bases at J, with 10 bases in the middle. The CDR3: CASSPSGATNEKLFF. DNA of the CDR3: TGTGCCAGCAGCCCCTCAGGGGCAACTAATGAAAAACTGTTTTTT.

The chain uses TRBV7-6 and TRBJ2-5, with 13 nucleotides matching TRBD2. The CDR3 is 16 residues long. Germline lookup yields CDR1 SGHVS and CDR2 FNYEAQ. V was clipped by 0 bases and J by 4 bases; unmatched bases: 2. CDR3 amino acids: CASSLAGLAGRETQYF. The CDR3 nucleotides are TGTGCCAGCAGCTTAGCGGGACTAGCGGGACGAGAGACCCAGTACTTC. Complete variable domain (other parts from reference TRBV7-6 and TRBJ2-5): GAGVSQSPRYKVTKRGQDVALRCDPISGHVSLYWYRQALGQGPEFLTYFNYEAQQDKSGLPNDRFSAERPEGSISTLTIQRTEQRDSAMYRCASSLAGLAGRETQYFGPGTRLLVL.

This clonotype was counted only a few times. J is TRBJ1-2 and V is TRBV20-1; 10 bases line up with TRBD1. V shed 5 bases, J shed 4 bases, and the junction held 7 bases outside the gene matches. The germline gives CDR1 DFQATT, CDR2 SNEGSKA (reference sequence). This CDR3 region has 14 residues. The CDR3: CSAVDRGRRYGYTF. The DNA of the CDR3 is TGCAGTGCTGTTGACAGGGGGCGTCGCTATGGCTACACCTTC.

This clonotype was counted between two and nine times. This sequence joins TRBV24-1 and TRBJ1-5; 7 bases line up with TRBD1. Looked up from germline, CDR1 is KGHDR and CDR2 is SFDVKD. The J segment lost 3 bases and the V segment lost 5 bases, leaving 9 bases of the junction unmatched. The CDR3 spans 16 residues. The CDR3 here is CATSVSGTAFNQPQHF. The DNA of the CDR3 is TGTGCCACCAGTGTCTCCGGGACAGCTTTCAATCAGCCCCAGCATTTT.

This chain connects TRBV9 to TRBJ2-1; D uncertain. Germline assignment: CDR1 SGDLS and CDR2 YYNGEE. This CDR3 spans 13 amino acids. V lost 3 bases and J lost 6, with 10 bases in between. CDR3 residues: CASSGATGNEQFF. CDR3 DNA sequence: TGTGCCAGCAGCGGGGCCACCGGCAATGAGCAGTTCTTC.

The rearrangement joins TRBV7-2 to TRBJ2-2; possible D gene TRBD2, 6 bases. V was clipped by 5 bases and J by 8 bases, with 15 bases between them. The CDR3 runs to 14 residues. CDR1 SGHTA and CDR2 FQGNSA come from the germline V gene. This CDR3 is CASSPGTWGGELFF. CDR3 nucleotide sequence: TGTGCCAGCAGCCCCGGGACTTGGGGGGGGGAGCTGTTTTTT.

This chain uses TRBV5-5 with TRBJ2-1, with D possibly being TRBD1 (5 bases). The V gene's germline CDR1 is SGHKS and CDR2 YYEKEE (reference sequence). The CDR3 is 15 residues long. Trimming left V 3 bases short and J 0 bases short, with 10 bases between. CDR3 protein: CASSWGHGSYNEQFF. As DNA, the CDR3 is TGTGCCAGCAGCTGGGGCCACGGCTCCTACAATGAGCAGTTCTTC.

The chain uses TRBV12-3 or TRBV12-4 and TRBJ1-5; D may be TRBD1 (5 bases). Between the trimmed V and J ends, which lost 5 bases and 7 bases, there was a span of 15 bases. CDR3 size: 14 residues. The CDR3 sequence is CASSPRGGGQPQHF. The CDR3 DNA reads TGTGCCAGCAGTCCCCGTGGGGGAGGACAGCCCCAGCATTTT.

This clonotype was found a few times. The chain carries TRBV7-9 and TRBJ1-2, with D hard to call. Germline V gene lookup returns CDR1 SEHNR and CDR2 FQNEAQ (reference sequence). This CDR3 spans 16 amino acids. V lost 1 base to trimming and J lost 1 base, with 13 bases between them. This CDR3 is CASSLVPGPINYGYTF. The CDR3 DNA sequence: TGTGCCAGCAGCTTAGTGCCAGGCCCCATTAACTATGGCTACACCTTC.

The gene calls are TRBV28 and TRBJ2-3, with TRBD1 identical over 11 bases. This CDR3 spans 15 amino acids. Germline V gives CDR1 MDHEN, CDR2 SYDVKM. The V and J ends lost 7 bases and 5 bases, in that order; junction bases with no gene match: 8. The DNA for the CDR3 is TGTGCCAGCACCAAGGACAGGGGGCGCCTAGATACGCAGTATTTT. Amino acids: CASTKDRGRLDTQYF.

V is TRBV14 and J is TRBJ2-7, with D tentatively TRBD1 or TRBD2 (5 bases each). Trimming stripped 10 bases from V and 4 bases from J, with 20 bases between. The CDR3 totals 14 residues. CDR1 is SGHDN, CDR2 FVKESK, per germline. The CDR3 loop reads CANNRDPFSYEQYF. The CDR3 region has the DNA TGTGCCAACAACCGGGACCCTTTCTCTTACGAGCAGTACTTC.

This clonotype was counted between two and nine times. This sequence joins TRBV3-1 and TRBJ2-1, with D possibly being TRBD2 (6 bases). The length of the CDR3 is 15 residues. The ends were cut back, 4 bases at V and 7 bases at J, with 17 bases in the middle. CDR1 LGHDT and CDR2 YNNKEL come from the germline V gene (reference sequence). The DNA of the CDR3 is TGTGCCAGCAGCCGAGACACCCTCGCGGGGAATGAGCAGTTCTTC. As protein: CASSRDTLAGNEQFF.

This chain connects TRBV12-3 or TRBV12-4 to TRBJ2-3, with 7 bases that match TRBD1. Losses at the gene ends were 5 bases for V and 0 bases for J; bases not matched to a gene: 8. The length of the CDR3 is 16 residues. The CDR3 spells CASSEAGTASTDTQYF. For the CDR3, the DNA is TGTGCCAGCAGTGAAGCCGGGACAGCGAGCACAGATACGCAGTATTTT.

This clonotype was detected only a few times. V and J are TRBV11-3 and TRBJ2-3; 13 bases match TRBD2. CDR1 and CDR2 from the germline V gene are SGHNT and YENEEA. The ends lost 2 bases at V and 6 bases at J; junction bases unmatched: 14. The CDR3 is made up of 19 amino acids. CDR3 coding DNA: TGTGCCAGCAGCTTATCCTTTCGACTAGCGGGAGGCCCTATCGATACGCAGTATTTT. Translation gives CASSLSFRLAGGPIDTQYF. The full variable domain, in which reference TRBV11-3 and TRBJ2-3 provide the parts outside the CDR3, is EAGVVQSPRYKIIEKKQPVAFWCNPISGHNTLYWYLQNLGQGPELLIRYENEEAVDDSQLPKDRFSAERLKGVDSTLKIQPAELGDSAVYLCASSLSFRLAGGPIDTQYFGPGTRLTVL.

This clonotype was detected a few times. J is TRBJ2-5 and V is TRBV7-2; TRBD2 might be the D (5 bases). This CDR3 spans 13 amino acids. V dropped 1 base and J dropped 7 bases, with 10 bases sitting between them. The germline CDR1 and CDR2 sequences are SGHTA and FQGNSA. The CDR3 DNA is TGTGCCAGCAGCTTAGGGCTAGCCCGGACCCAGTACTTC. As protein: CASSLGLARTQYF.

The V and J genes are TRBV18 and TRBJ2-1, with a possible D match to TRBD2 (6 bases). CDR1 and CDR2 from the germline V gene are KGHSH and LQKENI. There are 15 residues in the CDR3. V gave up 1 base and J gave up 5 bases, with 12 bases separating them. The CDR3 loop reads CASSPRAAGHNEQFF. DNA of the CDR3: TGTGCCAGCTCACCACGGGCCGCGGGGCACAATGAGCAGTTCTTC.